What follows are 23 T cell receptor beta chains derived from one specimen sequenced in a study of blood T cells in healthy people across ages (dated by TCRdb to about 2015). Library prep was done by 5' RACE. Sequencing relied on an Illumina HiSeq 2500. The second PCR ran for roughly 6 to 11 cycles and used a J-beta primer mix along with a sample-barcoded 5' primer. TCRdb passed the public sequencing reads through fastp at Q25 and MiXCR, retaining productive beta sequences. Under each unique CDR3 protein, matching rows form one entry showing the most common genes and DNA. The sample table lists some 730,000 distinct CDR3 sequences, approximately 22% of them with a count of one. Clones ranked in the top ten supply under 25% of the sample. The specimen was blood. Receptors were obtained from a man aged 70-80 years in good health.

V is TRBV9 and J is TRBJ2-1, with 7 bases aligning to TRBD1. Germline V CDR1 and CDR2: SGDLS, YYNGEE. The trim removed 4 bases at V and 2 bases at J, leaving 6 bases unmatched. The CDR3 is made up of 15 amino acids. The CDR3 region has the DNA TGTGCCAGCAGCACCCGACAGGGAACCTACAATGAGCAGTTCTTC. It is translated as CASSTRQGTYNEQFF.

The chain combines TRBV7-9 with TRBJ2-5, with D maybe TRBD2 (6 bases). Germline CDR1 and CDR2: SEHNR and FQNEAQ (reference sequence). Trimming took 7 bases from V and 0 from J, leaving 9 bases between them. The CDR3 contains 13 residues. CDR3 region: CASNQRDQETQYF. In DNA, the CDR3 is TGTGCCAGCAACCAGCGGGACCAAGAGACCCAGTACTTC.

This clonotype appeared a few times. The chain is built from TRBV9 and TRBJ2-3; D is ambiguous. The CDR3 is made up of 12 amino acids. V was cut by 3 bases and J by 11 bases, with 13 bases left in between. The germline V gene has CDR1 SGDLS and CDR2 YYNGEE. The CDR3 reads CASSADLNGQYF. The CDR3 bases are TGTGCCAGCAGCGCTGACCTTAACGGGCAGTATTTT.

The chain uses TRBV20-1 and TRBJ2-1; D remains unclear. The CDR3 extends over 15 amino acids. Germline assignment: CDR1 DFQATT and CDR2 SNEGSKA (reference sequence). The V end was cut by 6 bases, the J end by 8 bases, with 23 bases between. CDR3 protein: CSALSFGAMVHEQFF. Here the CDR3 DNA reads TGCAGTGCCCTCTCGTTCGGTGCTATGGTCCATGAGCAGTTCTTC.

This clonotype was observed a handful of times. The V and J genes are TRBV6-2 or TRBV6-3 and TRBJ2-3; a possible D gene is TRBD2 (6 bases). The V end was cut by 4 bases, the J end by 1 base, with 12 bases between. The germline gives CDR1 MNHEY, CDR2 SVGEGT. There are 15 residues in the CDR3. CDR3 sequence (DNA): TGTGCCAGCAGTTTTCGGCGGGAAGGCACAGATACGCAGTATTTT. Protein product: CASSFRREGTDTQYF.

This clonotype has just a few counts. The chain joins TRBV12-3 or TRBV12-4 to TRBJ2-4; D remains ambiguous. Trimming shortened V by 0 bases and J by 6 bases, and 9 bases separated the two germline ends. This CDR3 has 14 residues. Written as DNA, the CDR3 is TGTGCCAGCAGTTTAGCGCCCCGAGGAAACATTCAGTACTTC. It yields the protein CASSLAPRGNIQYF.

A note on this clonotype: The CDR3 does not close with the conserved phenylalanine or tryptophan, likely indicating a read error. The CDR3: CASSEAVVLGRGYSGANVLTS. In nucleotides, the CDR3 is TGTGCCAGCAGTGAAGCGGTGGTCTTGGGACGAGGTTACTCTGGGGCCAACGTCCTGACTTCC. V gene TRBV6-1 combines with J gene TRBJ2-6; D possibly matches TRBD1 or TRBD2 (5 bases each). V was clipped by 0 bases and J by 0 bases, with 21 bases between them. Germline CDR1 reads MNHNS; CDR2 reads SASEGT. CDR3 length equals 21 residues.

Notes on this clonotype: Relative to the germline gene, one junction end is altered; a read error may explain this. The chain carries TRBV6-1 and TRBJ2-1, with D perhaps TRBD1 (6 bases). This CDR3 spans 14 amino acids. Germline loops: CDR1 MNHNS, CDR2 SASEGT. CDR3 DNA: TGTGCCAGCACCCACAACAGGGTAGGGAATGAGCAGTCCTTC. It yields the protein CASTHNRVGNEQSF.

The chain recombines TRBV6-2 or TRBV6-3 with TRBJ2-3; 13 bases map to TRBD2. CDR3 size: 20 residues. V was pared by 2 bases and J by 1 base, with 12 bases of the junction left unmatched. In germline, CDR1 is MNHEY, CDR2 SVGEGT. CDR3 amino acids: CASSYLSGLAGADGTDTQYF. In DNA form, the CDR3 reads TGTGCCAGCAGTTACCTCTCCGGACTAGCGGGGGCCGACGGCACAGATACGCAGTATTTT.

V is TRBV12-3 or TRBV12-4 and J is TRBJ1-2; D remains unclear. V lost 1 base to trimming and J lost 7 bases, with 13 bases between them. The CDR3 runs 14 residues. CDR3 nucleotide sequence: TGTGCCAGCAGTTTAGGTACGGCAGTTTTTGGCTACACCTTC. Translated: CASSLGTAVFGYTF.

A few counts support this clonotype. The V and J genes are TRBV10-3 and TRBJ2-5; a possible D gene is TRBD1 (6 bases). CDR1 is ENHRY and CDR2 is SYGVKD in the germline V gene. This CDR3 has 15 amino acids. Trimming cost V 0 bases and J 1 base, with 9 bases left between them. Here the CDR3 reads CAISESGGFQETQYF. The DNA for the CDR3 is TGTGCCATCAGTGAGTCAGGGGGATTCCAAGAGACCCAGTACTTC.

This clonotype has more than one count but fewer than ten. The CDR3 sequence: CAWSRQGNSPLHF. The CDR3 DNA sequence: TGTGCCTGGAGTCGGCAGGGTAATTCACCCCTCCACTTT. This chain connects TRBV30 to TRBJ1-6; possibly TRBD1 for D (5 bases). The CDR3 sequence is 13 residues long. The germline gives CDR1 GTSNPN, CDR2 SVGIG (reference sequence). Trimming left V 2 bases short and J 6 bases short, with 8 bases between.

The chain couples TRBV12-3 or TRBV12-4 to TRBJ1-5; a possible D gene is TRBD1 (5 bases). The CDR3 runs 15 residues. The V gene lost 5 bases and the J gene lost 2 bases, with 13 bases spanning the gap. The CDR3 coding sequence is TGTGCCAGCAGTCCCAGGGTGTCGGGCAATCAGCCCCAGCATTTT. Protein sequence: CASSPRVSGNQPQHF.

This clonotype has more than one count but fewer than ten. This chain links TRBV6-2 or TRBV6-3 with TRBJ2-5, with D possibly being TRBD2 (6 bases). Trimming stripped 4 bases from V and 5 bases from J, with 17 bases between. CDR3 length: 15 amino acids. Germline V gene sequence: CDR1 MNHEY, CDR2 SVGEGT. The CDR3 DNA is TGTGCCAGCAGTTCTGGTAGCGGACCTTGGGAGACCCAGTACTTC. It is translated as CASSSGSGPWETQYF.

This clonotype was picked up a small number of times. The chain recombines TRBV28 with TRBJ2-1; D may be TRBD1 or TRBD2 (5 bases each). The CDR3 sequence is 16 residues long. Trimming took 6 bases from V and 0 from J, leaving 15 bases between them. Germline CDR1 is MDHEN and CDR2 is SYDVKM. This CDR3 reads CASSSSGTASYNEQFF. The CDR3 nucleotides read TGTGCCAGCAGCTCCTCCGGGACGGCCTCCTACAATGAGCAGTTCTTC.

This clonotype was counted only a few times. The V and J genes are TRBV25-1 and TRBJ2-3; D perhaps matches TRBD2 (5 bases). Between the trimmed V and J ends, which lost 4 bases and 8 bases, there was a span of 10 bases. Per germline, CDR1 MGHDK and CDR2 SYGVNS. The CDR3 length is 12 residues. The CDR3 loop reads CASSVTRGTQYF. CDR3 sequence (DNA): TGTGCCAGCAGTGTTACTAGAGGTACGCAGTATTTT.

This clonotype was seen more than once but under ten times. The genes are TRBV9 and TRBJ1-2; weak D call: TRBD1 (6 bases). V lost 4 bases and J lost 7, with 17 bases in between. The CDR3 is 14 amino acids. Germline lookup yields CDR1 SGDLS and CDR2 YYNGEE. The DNA of the CDR3 is TGTGCCAGCAGCCAACTAACAGGGTTAGGTGGCTACACCTTC. It codes for CASSQLTGLGGYTF.

This clonotype was seen more than once but under ten times. The chain has TRBV5-1 and TRBJ2-1; no clear D gene. The CDR3 sequence is 15 residues long. V was trimmed by 5 bases and J by 0 bases, leaving 12 bases between them. Germline-derived CDR1 and CDR2 are SGHRS and YFSETQ. The CDR3 DNA follows: TGCGCCAGCAGGCGGATCGAGGCCTCCTACAATGAGCAGTTCTTC. Amino acids: CASRRIEASYNEQFF.

This sequence joins TRBV20-1 and TRBJ2-1, with D tentatively TRBD2 (6 bases). Per germline, CDR1 DFQATT and CDR2 SNEGSKA (reference sequence). There are 13 residues in the CDR3. The germline V and J ends were trimmed by 6 bases and 1 base, with 10 bases remaining between them. In nucleotides, the CDR3 is TGCAGTGCCCATCGGGGGTCCTACAATGAGCAGTTCTTC. Protein sequence: CSAHRGSYNEQFF.

This CDR3 is CASSFKGREEQFF. CDR3 in DNA: TGTGCCAGCAGCTTTAAAGGGAGGGAGGAGCAGTTCTTC. V is TRBV7-9 and J is TRBJ2-1; TRBD2 aligns across 7 bases. The CDR3 spans 13 residues. CDR1 and CDR2 from the germline V gene are SEHNR and FQNEAQ (reference sequence). J was trimmed by 10 bases and V by 3 bases; bases with no gene match: 6.

The chain carries TRBV14 and TRBJ1-2; 10 nucleotides match TRBD1. Germline assignment: CDR1 SGHDN and CDR2 FVKESK. The CDR3 runs 15 residues. The trim removed 6 bases at V and 6 bases at J, leaving 10 bases unmatched. The CDR3 DNA follows: TGTGCCAGCAGTCCCACGACAGGGGGCAGAGATGGCTACACCTTC. Its translation: CASSPTTGGRDGYTF.

The gene calls are TRBV5-5 and TRBJ2-1; D gene ambiguous. CDR3 size: 12 residues. The germline V gene encodes CDR1 SGHKS and CDR2 YYEKEE (reference sequence). V was cut by 6 bases and J by 8 bases, with 12 bases left in between. The DNA for the CDR3 is TGTGCCAGCACCCCGGCCAGCCATGAGCAGTTCTTC. Protein product: CASTPASHEQFF.

This chain uses TRBV6-1 with TRBJ1-2; no firm D call. The length of the CDR3 is 12 residues. Trimming left V 3 bases short and J 6 bases short, with 8 bases between. Germline V gene lookup returns CDR1 MNHNS and CDR2 SASEGT. This CDR3 reads CASSDRGNGYTF. The CDR3 region has the DNA TGTGCCAGCAGTGATCGGGGAAATGGCTACACCTTC.